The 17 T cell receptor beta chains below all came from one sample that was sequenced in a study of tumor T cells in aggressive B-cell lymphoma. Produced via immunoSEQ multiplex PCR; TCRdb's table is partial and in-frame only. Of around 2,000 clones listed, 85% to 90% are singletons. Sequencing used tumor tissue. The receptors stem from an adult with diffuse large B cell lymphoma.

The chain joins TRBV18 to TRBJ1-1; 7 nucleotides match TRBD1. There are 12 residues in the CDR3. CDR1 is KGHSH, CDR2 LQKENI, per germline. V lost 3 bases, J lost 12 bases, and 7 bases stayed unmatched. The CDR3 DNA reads TGTGCCAGCTCACCTGGGACAGCCGAAACTTTCTTT. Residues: CASSPGTAETFF. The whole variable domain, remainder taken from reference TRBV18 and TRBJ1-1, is NAGVMQNPRHLVRRRGQEARLRCSPMKGHSHVYWYRQLPEEGLKFMVYLQKENIIDESGMPKERFSAEFPKEGPSILRIQQVVRGDSAAYFCASSPGTAETFFGQGTRLTVV.

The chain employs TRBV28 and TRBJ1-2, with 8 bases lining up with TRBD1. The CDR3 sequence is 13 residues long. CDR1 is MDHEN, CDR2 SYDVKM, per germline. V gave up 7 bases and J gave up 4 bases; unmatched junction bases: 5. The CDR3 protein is CASTDRGLYGYTF. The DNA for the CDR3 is TGTGCCAGCACCGACAGGGGCCTCTATGGCTACACCTTC.

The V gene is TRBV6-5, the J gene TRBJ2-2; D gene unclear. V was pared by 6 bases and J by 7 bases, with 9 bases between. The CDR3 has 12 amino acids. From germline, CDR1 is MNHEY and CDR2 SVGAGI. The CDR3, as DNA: TGTGCCAGCAGCCCTAATTACGGGGAGCTGTTTTTT. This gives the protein CASSPNYGELFF.

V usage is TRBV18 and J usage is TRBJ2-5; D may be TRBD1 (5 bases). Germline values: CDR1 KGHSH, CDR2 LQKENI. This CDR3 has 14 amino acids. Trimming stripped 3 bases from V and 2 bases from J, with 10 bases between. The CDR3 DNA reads TGTGCCAGCTCACCCCGGGCAGGGCAAGAGACCCAGTACTTC. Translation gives CASSPRAGQETQYF.

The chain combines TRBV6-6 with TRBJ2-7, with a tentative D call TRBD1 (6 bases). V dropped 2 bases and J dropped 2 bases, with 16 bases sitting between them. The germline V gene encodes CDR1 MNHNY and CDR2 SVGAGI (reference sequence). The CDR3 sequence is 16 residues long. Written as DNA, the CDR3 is TGTGCCAGCAGTTACCTCCCCCCAGGGGCCACCTACGAGCAGTACTTC. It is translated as CASSYLPPGATYEQYF.

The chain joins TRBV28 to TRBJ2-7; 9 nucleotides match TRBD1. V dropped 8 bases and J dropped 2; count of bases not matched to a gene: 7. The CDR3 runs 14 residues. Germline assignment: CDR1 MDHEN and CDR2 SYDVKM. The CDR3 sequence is CASVPRDRAYEQYF. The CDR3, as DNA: TGTGCCAGCGTACCCCGGGACAGGGCCTACGAGCAGTACTTC.

CDR3 DNA: TGTGCCAGCAGCTTAAGGGGGGGGAACTATGGCTACACCTTC. Its protein is CASSLRGGNYGYTF. The gene calls are TRBV9 and TRBJ1-2, with D maybe TRBD1 (6 bases). Trimming pared 4 bases from V and 2 bases from J, leaving 12 bases between. CDR1 SGDLS and CDR2 YYNGEE come from the germline V gene. The CDR3 spans 14 residues.

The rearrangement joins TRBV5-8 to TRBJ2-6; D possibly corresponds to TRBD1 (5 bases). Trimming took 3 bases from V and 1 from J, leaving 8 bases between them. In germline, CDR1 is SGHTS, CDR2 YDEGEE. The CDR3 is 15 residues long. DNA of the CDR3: TGTGCCAGCAGCTACAGGTCTTCTGGGGCCAACGTCCTGACTTTC. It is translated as CASSYRSSGANVLTF.

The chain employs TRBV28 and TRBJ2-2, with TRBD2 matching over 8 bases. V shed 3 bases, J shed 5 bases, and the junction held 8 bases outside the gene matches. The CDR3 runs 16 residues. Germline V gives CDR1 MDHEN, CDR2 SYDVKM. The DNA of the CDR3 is TGTGCCAGCAGTTTTATCGGGGGGGCCTGGACCGGGGAGCTGTTTTTT. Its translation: CASSFIGGAWTGELFF.

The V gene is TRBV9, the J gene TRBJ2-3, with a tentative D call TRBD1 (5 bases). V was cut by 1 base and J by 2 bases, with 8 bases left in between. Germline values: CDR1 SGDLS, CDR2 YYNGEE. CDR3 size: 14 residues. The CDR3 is CASSVQTVTDTQYF. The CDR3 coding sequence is TGTGCCAGCAGCGTACAGACAGTCACAGATACGCAGTATTTT.

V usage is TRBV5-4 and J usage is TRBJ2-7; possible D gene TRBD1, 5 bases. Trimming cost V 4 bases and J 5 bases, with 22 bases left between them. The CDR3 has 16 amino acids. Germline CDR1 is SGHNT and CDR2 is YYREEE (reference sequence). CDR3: CASSLYSGRVIDEQYF. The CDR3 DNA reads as TGTGCCAGCAGCCTATATTCGGGCAGGGTTATCGACGAGCAGTACTTC.

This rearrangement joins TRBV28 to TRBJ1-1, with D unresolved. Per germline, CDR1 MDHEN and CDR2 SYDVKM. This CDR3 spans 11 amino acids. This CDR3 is CVEAKNTEAFF. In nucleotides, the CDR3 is TGTGTCGAGGCCAAGAACACTGAAGCTTTCTTT.

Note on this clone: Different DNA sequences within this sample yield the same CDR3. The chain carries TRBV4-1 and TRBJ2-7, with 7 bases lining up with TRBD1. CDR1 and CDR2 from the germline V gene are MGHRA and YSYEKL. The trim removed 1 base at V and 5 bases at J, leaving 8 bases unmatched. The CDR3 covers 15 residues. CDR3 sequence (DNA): TGCGCCAGCAGCCAAGTGACAGGGAGCTTCCACGAGCAGTACTTC. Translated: CASSQVTGSFHEQYF.

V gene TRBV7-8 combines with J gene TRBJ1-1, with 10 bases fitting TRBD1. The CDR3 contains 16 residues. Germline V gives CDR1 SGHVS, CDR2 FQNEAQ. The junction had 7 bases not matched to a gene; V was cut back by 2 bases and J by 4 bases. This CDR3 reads CASSLRDRGFTTEAFF. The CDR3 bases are TGTGCCAGCAGCTTAAGGGACAGGGGATTTACCACTGAAGCTTTCTTT.

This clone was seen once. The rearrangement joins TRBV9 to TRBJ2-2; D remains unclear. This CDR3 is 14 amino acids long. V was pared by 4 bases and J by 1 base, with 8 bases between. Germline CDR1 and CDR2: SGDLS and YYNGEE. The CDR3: CASSPRQNTGELFF. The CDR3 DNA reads TGTGCCAGCAGCCCCCGACAGAACACCGGGGAGCTGTTTTTT. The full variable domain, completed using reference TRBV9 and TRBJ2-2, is DSGVTQTPKHLITATGQRVTLRCSPRSGDLSVYWYQQSLDQGLQFLIQYYNGEERAKGNILERFSAQQFPDLHSELNLSSLELGDSALYFCASSPRQNTGELFFGEGSRLTVL.

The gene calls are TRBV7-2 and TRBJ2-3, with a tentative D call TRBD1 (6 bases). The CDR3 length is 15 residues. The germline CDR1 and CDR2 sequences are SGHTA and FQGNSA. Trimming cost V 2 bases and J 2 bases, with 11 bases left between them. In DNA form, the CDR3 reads TGTGCCAGCAGCTTAAACAGGGTCATCACAGATACGCAGTATTTT. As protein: CASSLNRVITDTQYF.

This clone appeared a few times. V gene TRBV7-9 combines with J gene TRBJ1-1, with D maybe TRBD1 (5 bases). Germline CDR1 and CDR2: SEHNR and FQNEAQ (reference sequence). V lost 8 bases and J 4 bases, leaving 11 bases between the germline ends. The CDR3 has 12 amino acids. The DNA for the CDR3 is TGTGCCAGCTCGGGGGGGGGCACTGAAGCTTTCTTT. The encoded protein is CASSGGGTEAFF.